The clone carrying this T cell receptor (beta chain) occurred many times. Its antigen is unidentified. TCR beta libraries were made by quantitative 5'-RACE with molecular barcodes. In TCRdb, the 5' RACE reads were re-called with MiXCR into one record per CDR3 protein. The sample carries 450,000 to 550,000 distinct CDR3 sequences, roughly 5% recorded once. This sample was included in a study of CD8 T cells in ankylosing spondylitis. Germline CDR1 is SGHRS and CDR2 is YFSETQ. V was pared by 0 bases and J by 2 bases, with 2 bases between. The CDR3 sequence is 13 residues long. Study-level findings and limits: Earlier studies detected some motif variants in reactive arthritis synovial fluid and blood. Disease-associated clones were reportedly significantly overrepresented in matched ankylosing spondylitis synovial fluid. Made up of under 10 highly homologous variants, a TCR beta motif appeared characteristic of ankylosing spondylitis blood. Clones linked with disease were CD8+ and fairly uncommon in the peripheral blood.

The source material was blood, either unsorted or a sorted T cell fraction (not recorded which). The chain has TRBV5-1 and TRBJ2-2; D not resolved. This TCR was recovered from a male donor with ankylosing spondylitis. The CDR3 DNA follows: TGCGCCAGCAGCTTGGACAACACCGGGGAGCTGTTTTTT. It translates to CASSLDNTGELFF.